These 29 T cell receptor beta chains were all obtained from the same sample, sequenced in a study of blood T cell repertoires in COVID-19. Assay used: immunoSEQ multiplex PCR; TCRdb lists only in-frame clones, some missing. The table shows just over 300,000 clones, with 80% to 90% occurring only once. Material for sequencing was PBMCs or T cells enriched from blood (not recorded which). The receptor set was obtained from a man aged 25 to 40 who had recovered from COVID-19.

The rearrangement uses TRBV4-2 and TRBJ1-6, with 7 bases lining up with TRBD1. Per the germline V gene, CDR1 is LGHNA and CDR2 is YNFKEQ. The ends lost 1 base at V and 3 bases at J; junction bases unmatched: 3. The CDR3 is 16 amino acids. The CDR3 region has the DNA TGTGCCAGCAGCCAAGCCCCAGGGGGCTATAATTCACCCCTCCACTTT. It specifies CASSQAPGGYNSPLHF.

A few counts support this clone. The chain joins TRBV4-1 to TRBJ2-2, with D unclear. V was pared by 1 base and J by 9 bases, with 12 bases between. Germline V gene lookup returns CDR1 MGHRA and CDR2 YSYEKL. This CDR3 contains 14 residues. Written as DNA, the CDR3 is TGCGCCAGCAGCCAAGGGCCCAGTCCGCGGGAGCTGTTTTTT. Its translation: CASSQGPSPRELFF.

The chain recombines TRBV6-1 with TRBJ2-3, with a weak D call TRBD1 (5 bases). Per the germline V gene, CDR1 is MNHNS and CDR2 is SASEGT. CDR3 length: 14 residues. V lost 3 bases to trimming and J lost 1 base, with 8 bases between them. The CDR3 here is CASSDREGTDTQYF. The CDR3 DNA reads as TGTGCCAGCAGTGACAGGGAAGGCACAGATACGCAGTATTTT.

This chain uses TRBV18 with TRBJ2-1; TRBD1 agrees at 7 bases. The J segment lost 5 bases and the V segment lost 7 bases, leaving 8 bases of the junction unmatched. The CDR3 has 14 residues. The germline V gene has CDR1 KGHSH and CDR2 LQKENI. Written as DNA, the CDR3 is TGTGCCAGCTTCCCGGACAGGCACAACAATGAGCAGTTCTTC. Protein sequence: CASFPDRHNNEQFF.

This clone has only a few counts. Here the CDR3 DNA reads TGCGCCAGCAGCTTAATGGGCAGGAATGAAAAACTGTTTTTT. Translated: CASSLMGRNEKLFF. This chain connects TRBV5-1 to TRBJ1-4, with D hard to call. From germline, CDR1 is SGHRS and CDR2 YFSETQ. Trimming cost V 2 bases and J 5 bases, with 10 bases left between them. The CDR3 is 14 amino acids.

The J gene is TRBJ1-4, the V gene TRBV5-4; unclear D gene. Germline V gene lookup returns CDR1 SGHNT and CDR2 YYREEE (reference sequence). Trimming left V 2 bases short and J 7 bases short, with 9 bases between. The CDR3 loop spans 13 amino acids. The CDR3 nucleotides read TGTGCCAGCAGCTTTGGGCAGGTTGAAAAACTGTTTTTT. Translation: CASSFGQVEKLFF.

This clone was seen only once. The rearrangement joins TRBV27 to TRBJ1-5; 10 bases are a match to TRBD1. The V gene end was trimmed by 5 bases and the J gene end by 2 bases; junction bases not matched to a gene: 6. In germline, CDR1 is MNHEY, CDR2 SMNVEV (reference sequence). The CDR3 extends over 16 amino acids. In DNA form, the CDR3 reads TGTGCCAGCAGTATCGGGACAGGGGTGGGCAATCAGCCCCAGCATTTT. It is translated as CASSIGTGVGNQPQHF.

The V and J genes are TRBV19 and TRBJ1-6, with D possibly matching TRBD1 (6 bases). CDR3 length: 17 residues. Per the germline V gene, CDR1 is LNHDA and CDR2 is SQIVND (reference sequence). V gave up 5 bases and J gave up 0 bases, with 14 bases separating them. CDR3 region: CASSSQTGSSYNSPLHF. The CDR3 DNA is TGTGCCAGTAGTTCCCAAACAGGGAGCTCCTATAATTCACCCCTCCACTTT.

The chain couples TRBV7-9 to TRBJ1-3, with a possible D match to TRBD1 (5 bases). Trimming shortened V by 5 bases and J by 0 bases, and 11 bases separated the two germline ends. This CDR3 region has 15 residues. Germline V gives CDR1 SEHNR, CDR2 FQNEAQ (reference sequence). CDR3 coding DNA: TGTGCCAGCAGCCTTACAGGAAACTCTGGAAACACCATATATTTT. It codes for CASSLTGNSGNTIYF. Full variable domain (outside the CDR3, taken from reference TRBV7-9 and TRBJ1-3): DTGVSQNPRHKITKRGQNVTFRCDPISEHNRLYWYRQTLGQGPEFLTYFQNEAQLEKSRLLSDRFSAERPKGSFSTLEIQRTEQGDSAMYLCASSLTGNSGNTIYFGEGSWLTVV.

This clone was recorded once. V usage is TRBV3-1 (or the pseudogene TRBV3-2) and J usage is TRBJ1-4; a weak D match, TRBD1 (6 bases). V lost 0 bases to trimming and J lost 5 bases, with 10 bases between them. The CDR3 has 15 amino acids. The germline gives CDR1 LGHDT, CDR2 YNNKEL (reference sequence). The CDR3 spells CASSQDGTGNEKLFF. For the CDR3, the DNA is TGTGCCAGCAGCCAAGATGGCACAGGGAATGAAAAACTGTTTTTT.

CDR3: CASELRGNSLWRSYEQYF. CDR3 coding DNA: TGTGCCAGCGAACTTCGAGGTAACTCCCTTTGGAGGTCCTACGAGCAGTACTTC. V gene TRBV5-5 combines with J gene TRBJ2-7; D possibly corresponds to TRBD2 (5 bases). The germline CDR1 and CDR2 sequences are SGHKS and YYEKEE (reference sequence). Trimming stripped 7 bases from V and 1 base from J, with 27 bases between. The CDR3 has 18 residues.

This clone occurred a few times. This CDR3 is also generated by other DNA sequences in the sample. The rearrangement links TRBV28 to TRBJ1-2, with 8 nucleotides matching TRBD1. Unmatched junction bases numbered 3, after V lost 1 base and J lost 5 bases. This CDR3 comprises 14 residues. CDR1 is MDHEN, CDR2 SYDVKM, per germline. The CDR3 DNA sequence: TGTGCCAGCAGTTTATTAACAGGGGGGTATGGCTACACCTTC. Translation: CASSLLTGGYGYTF.

This clone was seen only a few times. The rearrangement links TRBV6-5 to TRBJ1-6; D ambiguous. V was trimmed by 6 bases and J by 8 bases, leaving 11 bases between them. The CDR3 loop spans 13 amino acids. The V gene's germline CDR1 is MNHEY and CDR2 SVGAGI. The DNA for the CDR3 is TGTGCCAGCAGACAAGACGGGTATTCACCCCTCCACTTT. The encoded protein is CASRQDGYSPLHF.

The chain has TRBV2 and TRBJ1-1; D is perhaps TRBD1 (5 bases). V was clipped by 4 bases and J by 5 bases, with 14 bases between them. CDR3 length: 14 amino acids. Germline V gene data show CDR1 as SNHLY and CDR2 as FYNNEI. DNA of the CDR3: TGTGCCAGCAGTGTAGTAACAGGTAGGACTGAAGCTTTCTTT. The encoded protein is CASSVVTGRTEAFF.

This chain connects TRBV3-1 (or the pseudogene TRBV3-2) to TRBJ2-7; maybe TRBD2 (5 bases). Trimming cost V 1 base and J 3 bases, with 10 bases left between them. The CDR3 length is 14 residues. CDR1 is LGHDT and CDR2 is YNNKEL in the germline V gene (reference sequence). The DNA of the CDR3 is TGTGCCAGCAGCCAAGGGTGGCGGGTCTACGAGCAGTACTTC. It specifies CASSQGWRVYEQYF.

V usage is TRBV3-1 (or the pseudogene TRBV3-2) and J usage is TRBJ1-4; the D gene is possibly TRBD1 (6 bases). Germline CDR1 is LGHDT and CDR2 is YNNKEL (reference sequence). The CDR3 extends over 17 amino acids. With 6 bases removed from V and 0 bases from J, the gap between germline ends came to 17 bases. The CDR3 sequence: CASSPLGAYATNEKLFF. The CDR3 bases are TGTGCCAGCAGTCCATTGGGGGCCTATGCAACTAATGAAAAACTGTTTTTT.

The chain has TRBV29-1 and TRBJ1-5; weak D call: TRBD1 (5 bases). Looked up from germline, CDR1 is SQVTM and CDR2 is ANQGSEA. Trimming stripped 4 bases from V and 4 bases from J, with 11 bases between. This CDR3 spans 13 amino acids. For the CDR3, the DNA is TGCAGCGTTGCTCACGCAGGGAATCAGCCCCAGCATTTT. Amino acids: CSVAHAGNQPQHF.

J is TRBJ2-3 and V is TRBV5-1, with D possibly being TRBD2 (7 bases). Germline values: CDR1 SGHRS, CDR2 YFSETQ. The V and J ends lost 3 bases and 8 bases respectively, with 22 bases between them. The CDR3 covers 16 residues. CDR3 DNA: TGCGCCAGCAGCTCTCGGGGGGCGATTGATGGTACTACGCAGTATTTT. As protein: CASSSRGAIDGTTQYF.

The chain recombines TRBV11-2 with TRBJ1-2, with D tentatively TRBD1 (6 bases). Germline CDR1 reads SGHAT; CDR2 reads FQNNGV. The CDR3 length is 15 residues. Trimming stripped 5 bases from V and 4 bases from J, with 17 bases between. The CDR3 nucleotides are TGTGCCAGCAGCCGGACGTCTCGGGACATCTATGGCTACACCTTC. Translated, it gives CASSRTSRDIYGYTF.

The rearrangement links TRBV7-8 to TRBJ2-1; 7 bases align to TRBD2. Trimming at V came to 0 bases and at J to 0 bases, leaving 5 bases not matched to a gene. The CDR3 is 17 amino acids. The germline V gene has CDR1 SGHVS and CDR2 FQNEAQ. CDR3 DNA sequence: TGTGCCAGCAGCTTAGCGCGGCCGGGGGGCTCCTACAATGAGCAGTTCTTC. Residues: CASSLARPGGSYNEQFF.

The genes are TRBV28 and TRBJ2-2; 9 positions match TRBD1. Germline CDR1 is MDHEN and CDR2 is SYDVKM. CDR3 size: 16 residues. With 7 bases clipped from V and 4 bases from J, the junction kept 10 bases outside the gene matches. Written as DNA, the CDR3 is TGTGCCAGCATCTGGTCTGGGACAGGGATCACCGGGGAGCTGTTTTTT. It encodes CASIWSGTGITGELFF. Full variable domain (outside the CDR3, taken from reference TRBV28 and TRBJ2-2): DVKVTQSSRYLVKRTGEKVFLECVQDMDHENMFWYRQDPGLGLRLIYFSYDVKMKEKGDIPEGYSVSREKKERFSLILESASTNQTSMYLCASIWSGTGITGELFFGEGSRLTVL.

The rearrangement links TRBV27 to TRBJ2-7; D is perhaps TRBD1 (6 bases). The germline V gene encodes CDR1 MNHEY and CDR2 SMNVEV (reference sequence). Trimming took 2 bases from V and 0 from J, leaving 20 bases between them. The CDR3 is made up of 18 amino acids. The CDR3 loop is CASSLALRSQGSSYEQYF. DNA for the CDR3: TGTGCCAGCAGTTTAGCTCTAAGGAGCCAGGGGAGCTCCTACGAGCAGTACTTC.

V is TRBV5-5 and J is TRBJ2-1, with a possible D match to TRBD1 (5 bases). The V and J ends lost 2 bases and 10 bases respectively, with 25 bases between them. Germline CDR1 is SGHKS and CDR2 is YYEKEE (reference sequence). This CDR3 contains 17 residues. DNA of the CDR3: TGTGCCAGCAGCTTAATTATCCTTAGGGGTCCCTCTCGGGAGCAGTTCTTC. Protein product: CASSLIILRGPSREQFF.

This chain connects TRBV29-1 to TRBJ1-1; 7 bases match TRBD1. V lost 7 bases to trimming and J lost 1 base; unmatched junction nucleotides: 3. Germline V gene data show CDR1 as SQVTM and CDR2 as ANQGSEA. The CDR3 is 12 amino acids. The chain's CDR3 is CSGYRGNTEAFF. The CDR3 region has the DNA TGCAGCGGTTACAGGGGGAACACTGAAGCTTTCTTT. Variable domain in full (rest from reference TRBV29-1 and TRBJ1-1): SAVISQKPSRDICQRGTSLTIQCQVDSQVTMMFWYRQQPGQSLTLIATANQGSEATYESGFVIDKFPISRPNLTFSTLTVSNMSPEDSSIYLCSGYRGNTEAFFGQGTRLTVV.

The rearrangement uses TRBV28 and TRBJ1-1; maybe TRBD1 (5 bases). Germline CDR1 reads MDHEN; CDR2 reads SYDVKM. The V end was cut by 6 bases, the J end by 3 bases, with 20 bases between. The CDR3 spans 16 residues. In DNA, the CDR3 is TGTGCCAGCAGGGGGGGAGGGATTTGGGTAGACACTGAAGCTTTCTTT. This gives the protein CASRGGGIWVDTEAFF.

V usage is TRBV11-3 and J usage is TRBJ1-1; D gene ambiguous. The CDR3 spans 14 residues. The germline V and J ends were trimmed by 4 bases and 3 bases, with 12 bases remaining between them. From germline, CDR1 is SGHNT and CDR2 YENEEA. The CDR3 reads CASSSGGMYTEAFF. Written as DNA, the CDR3 is TGTGCCAGCAGCTCAGGAGGGATGTACACTGAAGCTTTCTTT. Full variable domain (remainder filled in from reference TRBV11-3 and TRBJ1-1): EAGVVQSPRYKIIEKKQPVAFWCNPISGHNTLYWYLQNLGQGPELLIRYENEEAVDDSQLPKDRFSAERLKGVDSTLKIQPAELGDSAVYLCASSSGGMYTEAFFGQGTRLTVV.

The DNA for the CDR3 is TGTGCCATCAGAGAGACAGGGTCGAGCACTGAAGCTTTCTTT. This translates into CAIRETGSSTEAFF. This chain connects TRBV10-3 to TRBJ1-1; TRBD1 matches at 7 bases. After removal of 6 bases from V and 4 bases from J, the junction contained 8 bases not matched to a gene. Germline-derived CDR1 and CDR2 are ENHRY and SYGVKD. The CDR3 loop spans 14 amino acids.

In its sample, this clone was seen a few times. The J gene is TRBJ2-3, the V gene TRBV7-6; 10 bases align to TRBD2. The CDR3 covers 17 residues. Germline V CDR1 and CDR2: SGHVS, FNYEAQ. V shed 3 bases and J 0 bases; nucleotides not matched to a gene: 6. The DNA for the CDR3 is TGTGCCAGCAGCTTTGCGACTAGCGGGTTTAGCACAGATACGCAGTATTTT. Translating it yields CASSFATSGFSTDTQYF.

The V gene is TRBV7-9, the J gene TRBJ1-6, with TRBD1 identical over 8 bases. The V segment lost 1 base and the J segment 7 bases; nucleotides outside the gene matches: 0. Looked up from germline, CDR1 is SEHNR and CDR2 is FQNEAQ (reference sequence). The CDR3 extends over 14 amino acids. In DNA form, the CDR3 reads TGTGCCAGCAGCTTAGGGGACAGGAATTCACCCCTCCACTTT. Amino acids: CASSLGDRNSPLHF.